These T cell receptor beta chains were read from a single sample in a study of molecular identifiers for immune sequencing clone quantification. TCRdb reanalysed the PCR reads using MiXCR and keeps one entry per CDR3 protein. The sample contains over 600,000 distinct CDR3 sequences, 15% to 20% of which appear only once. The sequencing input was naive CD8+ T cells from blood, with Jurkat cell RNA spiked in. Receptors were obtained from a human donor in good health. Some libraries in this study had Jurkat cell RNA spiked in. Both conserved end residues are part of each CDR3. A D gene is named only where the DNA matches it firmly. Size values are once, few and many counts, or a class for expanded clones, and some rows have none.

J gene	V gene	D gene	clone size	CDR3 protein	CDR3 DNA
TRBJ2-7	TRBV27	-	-	CASSLQAHCVQYF	TGTGCCAGCAGTCTCCAAGCCCACTGCGTGCAGTACTTC
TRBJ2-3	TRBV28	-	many	CASTPGAGEHTDTQYF	TGTGCCAGCACTCCCGGGGCTGGGGAACACACAGATACGCAGTATTTT
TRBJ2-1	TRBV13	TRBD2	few	CASTPSGRESYNEQFF	TGTGCCAGCACCCCTAGCGGGAGGGAATCCTACAATGAGCAGTTCTTC
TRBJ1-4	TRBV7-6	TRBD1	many	CASRETGGQNEKLFF	TGTGCCAGCAGGGAAACAGGGGGCCAGAATGAAAAACTGTTTTTT
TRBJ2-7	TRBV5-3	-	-	CASSFTQSGAYEQYF	TGTGCCAGCAGCTTTACCCAGAGTGGTGCCTACGAGCAGTACTTT
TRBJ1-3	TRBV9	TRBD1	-	CASSVSPGQGAHTIYF	TGTGCCAGCAGCGTGAGCCCGGGACAGGGGGCGCACACCATATATTTT
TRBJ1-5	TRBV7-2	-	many	CASSLDVLPYSNQPQHF	TGTGCCAGCAGCTTAGACGTACTGCCTTATAGCAATCAGCCCCAGCATTTT
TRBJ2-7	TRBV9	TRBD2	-	CAGSAGGGTYEQYF	TGTGCCGGCAGCGCGGGGGGGGGAACCTACGAGCAGTACTTC
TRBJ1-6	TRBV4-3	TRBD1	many	CASSQSGTGAPSSYNSPLHF	TGCGCCAGCAGCCAATCCGGGACAGGGGCGCCCAGCTCCTATAATTCACCCCTCCACTTT
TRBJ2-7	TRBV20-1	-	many	CSARDWDEQYF	TGCAGTGCTAGAGATTGGGATGAGCAGTACTTC
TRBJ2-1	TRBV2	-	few	CASSGTDSSYNEQFF	TGTGCCAGCAGTGGGACAGACAGCTCCTACAATGAGCAGTTCTTC
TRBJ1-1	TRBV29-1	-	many	CSVVEGGRTEAFF	TGCAGCGTTGTAGAGGGGGGCCGAACTGAAGCTTTCTTT
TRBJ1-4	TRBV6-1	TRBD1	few	CASSEAPWTGGPNEKLFF	TGTGCCAGCAGTGAAGCGCCCTGGACAGGGGGTCCAAATGAAAAACTGTTTTTT
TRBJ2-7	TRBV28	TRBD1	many	CASSRRTGPFEQYF	TGTGCCAGCAGTCGAAGGACAGGGCCTTTCGAGCAGTACTTC
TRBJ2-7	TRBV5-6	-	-	CASSLRDNLYEQYF	TGTGCCAGCAGCTTGAGGGACAATCTTTACGAGCAGTACTTC
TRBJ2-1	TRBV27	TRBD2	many	CASSLWSGLARNEQFF	TGTGCCAGCAGTTTATGGTCGGGACTAGCGAGGAATGAGCAGTTCTTC
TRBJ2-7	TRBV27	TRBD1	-	CASSLSLPLTGAFRYEQYF	TGTGCCAGCAGTTTATCCCTTCCTTTGACAGGGGCATTTCGATACGAGCAGTACTTC
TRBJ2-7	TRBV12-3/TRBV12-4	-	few	CASSSLTAEQYF	TGTGCCAGCAGTTCCCTGACTGCAGAGCAGTACTTC
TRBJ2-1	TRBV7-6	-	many	CASSLVVGDNEQFF	TGTGCCAGCAGCTTAGTTGTCGGGGACAATGAGCAGTTCTTC
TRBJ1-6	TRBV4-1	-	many	CASSQIQDHYNSPLHF	TGCGCCAGCAGCCAAATTCAGGACCACTATAATTCACCCCTCCACTTT
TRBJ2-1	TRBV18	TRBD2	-	CASSPPLAGPYNEQFF	TGTGCCAGCTCACCACCCCTAGCGGGACCCTACAATGAGCAGTTCTTC
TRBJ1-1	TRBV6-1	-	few	CASMRRYPEAFF	TGTGCCAGCATGAGGCGTTACCCTGAAGCTTTCTTT
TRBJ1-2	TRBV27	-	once	CASGSRGGYGYTF	TGTGCCAGCGGTTCTAGGGGGGGCTATGGCTACACCTTC
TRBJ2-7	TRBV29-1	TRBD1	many	CSVPGQGSVQYF	TGCAGCGTTCCGGGACAGGGAAGTGTGCAGTACTTC
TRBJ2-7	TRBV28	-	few	CASSSNLQGIYEQYF	TGTGCCAGCAGTTCGAACCTACAGGGTATCTACGAGCAGTACTTC
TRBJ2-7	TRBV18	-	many	CASSTYRAHEQYF	TGTGCCAGCTCAACCTACAGGGCCCACGAGCAGTACTTC
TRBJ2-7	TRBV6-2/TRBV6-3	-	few	CASSYSGDGSYEQYF	TGTGCCAGCAGTTACTCTGGGGACGGATCCTACGAGCAGTACTTC
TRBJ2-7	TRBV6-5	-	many	CASSYSTRGSYEQYF	TGTGCCAGCAGTTACTCGACACGGGGGTCCTACGAGCAGTACTTC
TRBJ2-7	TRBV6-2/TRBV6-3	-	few	CASSYLDGYEQYF	TGTGCCAGCAGTTACCTGGACGGCTACGAGCAGTACTTC
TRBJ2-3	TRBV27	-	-	CASSLTYGGLGTDTQYF	TGTGCCAGCAGTTTGACTTACGGGGGGCTTGGCACAGATACGCAGTATTTT
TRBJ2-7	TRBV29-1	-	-	CSVESGYEQCF	TGCAGCGTTGAAAGTGGGTACGAGCAGTGCTTC
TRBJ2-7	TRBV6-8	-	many	CASSYPEVTYEQYF	TGTGCCAGCAGTTACCCGGAGGTCACCTACGAGCAGTACTTC
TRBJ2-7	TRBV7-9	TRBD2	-	CASSQGGLAGSYSYEQYF	TGTGCCAGCAGCCAAGGGGGACTAGCGGGATCCTACTCCTACGAGCAGTACTTC
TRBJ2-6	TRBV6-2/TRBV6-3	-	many	CASSYHEDSGANVLTF	TGTGCCAGCAGTTACCATGAGGACTCTGGGGCCAACGTCCTGACTTTC
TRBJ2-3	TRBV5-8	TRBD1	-	CASSTGQGGTGTQYF	TGTGCCAGCAGCACGGGACAGGGAGGCACAGGTACGCAGTATTTT
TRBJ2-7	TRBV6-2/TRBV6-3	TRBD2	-	CASRYGLAGGPISYEQYF	TGTGCCAGCAGATACGGACTAGCGGGAGGGCCGATAAGCTACGAGCAGTACTTC
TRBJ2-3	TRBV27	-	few	CASNAGPYFTDTQYF	TGTGCCAGCAATGCCGGGCCCTACTTCACAGATACGCAGTATTTT
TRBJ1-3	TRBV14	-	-	CASSQALLGNTIYF	TGTGCCAGCAGCCAAGCTCTCCTTGGAAACACCATATATTTT
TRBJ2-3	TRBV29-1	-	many	CSEKGVGAGPSTDTQYF	TGCAGCGAAAAAGGAGTGGGGGCGGGACCAAGCACAGATACGCAGTATTTT
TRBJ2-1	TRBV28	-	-	CASRFTSDEQFF	TGTGCCAGCAGATTTACTAGTGATGAGCAGTTCTTC
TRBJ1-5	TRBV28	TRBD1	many	CASSPTGGRSNQPQHF	TGTGCCAGCAGTCCCACAGGGGGCCGAAGCAATCAGCCCCAGCATTTT
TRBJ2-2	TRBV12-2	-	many	CASRLTGMGAGELFF	TGTGCAAGTCGCTTAACAGGGATGGGGGCCGGGGAGCTGTTTTTT
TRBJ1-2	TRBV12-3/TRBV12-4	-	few	CASSLVLTEYGYTF	TGTGCCAGCAGTTTAGTCTTAACGGAGTATGGCTACACCTTC
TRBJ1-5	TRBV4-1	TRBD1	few	CASSQTGDQSQHF	TGCGCCAGCAGCCAAACAGGGGATCAGTCCCAGCATTTT
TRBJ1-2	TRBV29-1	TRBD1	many	CSGGQTGGEGYTF	TGCAGCGGAGGGCAGACAGGGGGCGAGGGCTACACCTTC
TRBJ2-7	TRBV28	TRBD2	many	CASRTLGLAARQGSYEQYF	TGTGCCAGCCGTACCCTGGGGCTAGCGGCGCGACAAGGGTCCTACGAGCAGTACTTC
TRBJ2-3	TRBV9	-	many	CASTQTSTDTQYF	TGTGCCAGCACCCAGACCTCCACAGATACGCAGTATTTT
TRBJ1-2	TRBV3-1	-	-	CASSSKRTATYGYTF	TGTGCCAGCAGCTCTAAGCGGACAGCCACCTATGGCTACACCTTC
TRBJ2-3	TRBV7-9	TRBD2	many	CASSSLVGASGRSTDTQYF	TGTGCCAGCAGCTCCTTAGTGGGAGCTAGCGGGAGATCGACAGATACGCAGTATTTT
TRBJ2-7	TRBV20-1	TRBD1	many	CSARDPRDRDSYEQYF	TGCAGTGCTAGAGATCCCCGGGACAGGGACTCCTACGAGCAGTACTTC
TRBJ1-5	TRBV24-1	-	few	CATSVGGRNQPQHF	TGTGCCACCAGTGTGGGGGGGAGAAATCAGCCCCAGCATTTT
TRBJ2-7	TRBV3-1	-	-	CASSQDPPGRYEQYF	TGTGCCAGCAGCCAAGATCCACCGGGAAGGTACGAGCAGTACTTC
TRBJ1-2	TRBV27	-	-	CASGKGEEAGYTF	TGTGCCAGCGGCAAAGGGGAAGAAGCTGGCTACACCTTC
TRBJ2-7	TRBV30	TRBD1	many	CAHATGVLDEQYF	TGTGCCCATGCGACAGGGGTGCTCGACGAGCAGTACTTC
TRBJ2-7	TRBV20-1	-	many	CSALDYSHYEQYF	TGCAGTGCTTTGGACTACTCCCACTACGAGCAGTACTTC
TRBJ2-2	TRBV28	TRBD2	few	CATSGTSTGELFF	TGTGCCACCAGTGGGACTAGCACCGGGGAGCTGTTTTTT